The rows below give T cell receptor beta chains drawn from one sample of a study of metastatic and nonmetastatic thyroid tumors. Using MiXCR, TCRdb reanalyzed the PCR reads. The sample shows some 21,000 clones, about a quarter of them seen only once. Input material: blood. Receptors originate from a male donor with papillary thyroid cancer or a benign thyroid nodule (not recorded which). Some clones in this sample may be carry-over from other donors' samples. Both conserved end residues are part of each CDR3. D genes are given only for firm matches. The listing skips clone size in some rows; elsewhere it reads once, few, many or a size class.

V gene: TRBV7-2; J gene: TRBJ2-7; D gene: TRBD1; clone size: medium-sized; CDR3 DNA: TGTGCCAGCAGCTCGGACCGAACAGGGGACAAGCCCTACGAGCAGTACTTC; CDR3 protein: CASSSDRTGDKPYEQYF
V gene: TRBV6-2/TRBV6-3; J gene: TRBJ2-2; D gene: -; clone size: few; CDR3 DNA: TGTGCCAGCAGTATCGGACTATCCCCCGCCGGGGAGCTGTTTTTT; CDR3 protein: CASSIGLSPAGELFF
V gene: TRBV7-8; J gene: TRBJ1-2; D gene: -; clone size: medium-sized; CDR3 DNA: TGTGCCAGCAGCTTAGGTGGGGAAGGCTACACCTTC; CDR3 protein: CASSLGGEGYTF
V gene: TRBV15; J gene: TRBJ2-2; D gene: -; clone size: many; CDR3 DNA: TGTGCCACCAGCAGAGAAGCGTTTGGGGGGACGAACACCGGGGAGCTGTTTTTT; CDR3 protein: CATSREAFGGTNTGELFF
V gene: TRBV4-2; J gene: TRBJ1-6; D gene: -; clone size: -; CDR3 DNA: TGTGCCAGCAGCCAAGATCGGGGCCATAATTCACCCCTCCACTTT; CDR3 protein: CASSQDRGHNSPLHF
V gene: TRBV12-3/TRBV12-4; J gene: TRBJ2-3; D gene: -; clone size: medium-sized; CDR3 DNA: TGTGCCAGCAGTTTCTATAAGGATGCCCGTACGCAGTATTTT; CDR3 protein: CASSFYKDARTQYF
V gene: TRBV12-3/TRBV12-4; J gene: TRBJ2-3; D gene: TRBD2; clone size: few; CDR3 DNA: TGTGTCACCCAAGAGACTAGCGGGAGCGATACGCAGTATTTT; CDR3 protein: CVTQETSGSDTQYF
V gene: TRBV6-1; J gene: TRBJ2-3; D gene: TRBD1; clone size: medium-sized; CDR3 DNA: TGTGCCAGCAGTGAGGGACAGGCCAGCACAGATACGCAGTATTTT; CDR3 protein: CASSEGQASTDTQYF
V gene: TRBV30; J gene: TRBJ2-1; D gene: TRBD2; clone size: many; CDR3 DNA: TGTGCCTGGAGTAACAGAGAACCCGGGACTAGCGGGAGTTCTTACAATGAGCAGTTCTTC; CDR3 protein: CAWSNREPGTSGSSYNEQFF
V gene: TRBV4-1; J gene: TRBJ1-5; D gene: TRBD1; clone size: once; CDR3 DNA: TGCGCCAGCAGCCAAGCAGACAGGGGGTATCAGCCCCAGCATTTT; CDR3 protein: CASSQADRGYQPQHF
V gene: TRBV27; J gene: TRBJ1-5; D gene: -; clone size: medium-sized; CDR3 DNA: TGTGCCAGCAGGGGGCTGGCAGGGCGAAATCAGCCCCAGCATTTT; CDR3 protein: CASRGLAGRNQPQHF
V gene: TRBV20-1; J gene: TRBJ2-7; D gene: TRBD2; clone size: -; CDR3 DNA: TGCAGTGCTAGAGATCTAAGTTCGGGGACTAGTTCACACGAGCAGTACTTC; CDR3 protein: CSARDLSSGTSSHEQYF
V gene: TRBV10-3; J gene: TRBJ2-2; D gene: TRBD2; clone size: medium-sized; CDR3 DNA: TGTGCCATCAGTAGACTAGCGGGAGGGCCAGGCGGGGAGCTGTTTTTT; CDR3 protein: CAISRLAGGPGGELFF
V gene: TRBV6-1; J gene: TRBJ1-6; D gene: -; clone size: few; CDR3 DNA: TGTGCCAGCGGCGCCGAACAGGGTGGAGGATCACCCCTCCACTTT; CDR3 protein: CASGAEQGGGSPLHF
V gene: TRBV6-5; J gene: TRBJ2-5; D gene: -; clone size: medium-sized; CDR3 DNA: TGTGCCAGCAGTTACTCAGGCGGCCAAGAGACCCAGTACTTC; CDR3 protein: CASSYSGGQETQYF
V gene: TRBV11-1; J gene: TRBJ2-1; D gene: TRBD2; clone size: -; CDR3 DNA: TGTGCCAGCAGCTCCCCTGCGGGGGGCTACAATGAGCAGTTCTTC; CDR3 protein: CASSSPAGGYNEQFF
V gene: TRBV5-4; J gene: TRBJ2-7; D gene: TRBD1; clone size: many; CDR3 DNA: TGTGCCAGCAGCCCACCCCAGGGGGACGAGCAGTACTTC; CDR3 protein: CASSPPQGDEQYF
V gene: TRBV2; J gene: TRBJ1-4; D gene: -; clone size: many; CDR3 DNA: TGTGCCAGCAGCGGATCTAGTGAAAAACTGTTTTTT; CDR3 protein: CASSGSSEKLFF
V gene: TRBV20-1; J gene: TRBJ2-7; D gene: -; clone size: -; CDR3 DNA: TGCAGTTACTTAGATATGAGCTCCTACGAGCAGTACTTC; CDR3 protein: CSYLDMSSYEQYF
V gene: TRBV2; J gene: TRBJ2-1; D gene: TRBD1; clone size: medium-sized; CDR3 DNA: TGTGCCAGCAGCTACCGGGACAGGGTAGACAATGAGCAGTTCTTC; CDR3 protein: CASSYRDRVDNEQFF
V gene: TRBV6-5; J gene: TRBJ1-6; D gene: -; clone size: medium-sized; CDR3 DNA: TGTGCCAGCAGTTACGGGGTGGTCGATAATTCACCCCTCCACTTT; CDR3 protein: CASSYGVVDNSPLHF
V gene: TRBV20-1; J gene: TRBJ2-7; D gene: -; clone size: -; CDR3 DNA: TGCAGTGCTAGAGAGGGATACTCCTACGAGCAGTACTTC; CDR3 protein: CSAREGYSYEQYF
V gene: TRBV2; J gene: TRBJ1-6; D gene: -; clone size: -; CDR3 DNA: TGTGCCAGCAGTGAGAACCGGCCTAAATTCTCCTATAATTCACCCCTCCACTTT; CDR3 protein: CASSENRPKFSYNSPLHF
V gene: TRBV7-9; J gene: TRBJ1-3; D gene: -; clone size: -; CDR3 DNA: TGTGCCAGCAGCTTAGTTCGTCCCACTGGAAACACCATATATTTT; CDR3 protein: CASSLVRPTGNTIYF
V gene: TRBV20-1; J gene: TRBJ2-7; D gene: -; clone size: many; CDR3 DNA: TGCAGTGCTACAAGCGCCGGGACATTCTCCTACGAGCAGTACTTC; CDR3 protein: CSATSAGTFSYEQYF
V gene: TRBV6-1; J gene: TRBJ1-2; D gene: TRBD1; clone size: -; CDR3 DNA: TGTGCCAGCAGTGATTTTGGGGACAGGGGGACGACTAACTATGGCTACACCTTC; CDR3 protein: CASSDFGDRGTTNYGYTF
V gene: TRBV5-7; J gene: TRBJ1-2; D gene: -; clone size: -; CDR3 DNA: TGTGCCAGCAGCCTTACACACCCCCGGGAAGGCTACACCTTC; CDR3 protein: CASSLTHPREGYTF
V gene: TRBV2; J gene: TRBJ2-5; D gene: TRBD2; clone size: many; CDR3 DNA: TGTGCCAGCAGTTCCGGGACTACCCTCCAAGAGACCCAGTACTTC; CDR3 protein: CASSSGTTLQETQYF
V gene: TRBV11-2; J gene: TRBJ2-7; D gene: TRBD2; clone size: -; CDR3 DNA: TGTGCCAGCAGCTTAGATCTGGGAGCGGGAGAGGAAGAGCAGTACTTC; CDR3 protein: CASSLDLGAGEEEQYF